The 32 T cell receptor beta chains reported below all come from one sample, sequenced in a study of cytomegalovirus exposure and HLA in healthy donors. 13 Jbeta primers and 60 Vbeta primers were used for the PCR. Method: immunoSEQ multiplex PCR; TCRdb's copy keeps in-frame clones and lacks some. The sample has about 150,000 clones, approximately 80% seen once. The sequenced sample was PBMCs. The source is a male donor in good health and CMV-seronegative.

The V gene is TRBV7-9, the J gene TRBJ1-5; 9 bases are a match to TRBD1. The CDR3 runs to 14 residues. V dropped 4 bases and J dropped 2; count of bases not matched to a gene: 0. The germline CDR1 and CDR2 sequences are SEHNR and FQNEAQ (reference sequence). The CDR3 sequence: CASSWTGGNQPQHF. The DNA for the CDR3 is TGTGCCAGCAGCTGGACAGGGGGCAATCAGCCCCAGCATTTT. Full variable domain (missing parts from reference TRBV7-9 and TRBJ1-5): DTGVSQNPRHKITKRGQNVTFRCDPISEHNRLYWYRQTLGQGPEFLTYFQNEAQLEKSRLLSDRFSAERPKGSFSTLEIQRTEQGDSAMYLCASSWTGGNQPQHFGDGTRLSIL.

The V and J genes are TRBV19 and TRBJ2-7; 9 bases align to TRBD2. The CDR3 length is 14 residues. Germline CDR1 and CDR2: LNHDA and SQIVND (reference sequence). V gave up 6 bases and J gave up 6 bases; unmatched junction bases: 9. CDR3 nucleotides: TGTGCCAGTAGGCCACCGGGACTAGCAAGCGAGCAGTACTTC. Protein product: CASRPPGLASEQYF.

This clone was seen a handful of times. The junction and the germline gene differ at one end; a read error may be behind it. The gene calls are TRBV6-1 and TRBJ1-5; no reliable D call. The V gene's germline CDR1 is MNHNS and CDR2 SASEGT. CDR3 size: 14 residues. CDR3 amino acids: CVSSEAGGNQPQHF. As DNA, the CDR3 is TGTGTCAGCAGTGAAGCCGGGGGCAATCAGCCCCAGCATTTT.

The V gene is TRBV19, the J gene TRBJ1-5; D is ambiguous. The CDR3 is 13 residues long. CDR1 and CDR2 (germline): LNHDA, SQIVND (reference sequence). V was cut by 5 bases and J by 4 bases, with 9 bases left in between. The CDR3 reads CASSPRANQPQHF. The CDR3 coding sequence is TGTGCCAGTAGTCCCCGTGCGAATCAGCCCCAGCATTTT.

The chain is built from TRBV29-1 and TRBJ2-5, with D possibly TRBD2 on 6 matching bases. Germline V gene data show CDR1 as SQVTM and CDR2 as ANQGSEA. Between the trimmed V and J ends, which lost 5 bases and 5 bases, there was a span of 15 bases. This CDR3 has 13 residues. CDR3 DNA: TGCAGCGTTTCCAAACTAGCAGGGGAGACCCAGTACTTC. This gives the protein CSVSKLAGETQYF.

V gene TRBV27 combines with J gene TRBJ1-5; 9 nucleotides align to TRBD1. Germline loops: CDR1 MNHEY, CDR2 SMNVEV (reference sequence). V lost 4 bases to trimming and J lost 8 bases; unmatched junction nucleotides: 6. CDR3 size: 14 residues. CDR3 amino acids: CASSSTGGTEPQHF. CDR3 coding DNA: TGTGCCAGCAGTTCGACAGGGGGGACAGAGCCCCAGCATTTT.

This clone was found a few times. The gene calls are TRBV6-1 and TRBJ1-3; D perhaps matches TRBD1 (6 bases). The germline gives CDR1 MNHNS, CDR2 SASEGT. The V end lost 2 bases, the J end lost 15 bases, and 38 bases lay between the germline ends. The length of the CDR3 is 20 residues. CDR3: CASSEPRDNSGNTIYWGRYF. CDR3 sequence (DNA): TGTGCCAGCAGTGAACCACGGGACAACTCTGGAAACACCATATATTGGGGGAGATATTTT.

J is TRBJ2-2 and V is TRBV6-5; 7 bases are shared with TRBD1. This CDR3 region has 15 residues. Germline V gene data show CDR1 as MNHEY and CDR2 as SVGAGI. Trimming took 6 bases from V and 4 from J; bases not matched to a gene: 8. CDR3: CASSPDRVGTGELFF. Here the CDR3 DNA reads TGTGCCAGCAGCCCAGACAGGGTGGGCACCGGGGAGCTGTTTTTT.

The CDR3: CASSQGTGGNEQYF. The CDR3 DNA follows: TGCGCCAGCAGCCAAGGGACAGGGGGGAACGAGCAGTACTTC. V gene TRBV4-1 combines with J gene TRBJ2-7, with TRBD1 matching over 10 bases. The CDR3 length is 14 residues. V trimming: 1 base; J trimming: 5 bases; junction bases outside the gene matches: 2. The germline V gene has CDR1 MGHRA and CDR2 YSYEKL.

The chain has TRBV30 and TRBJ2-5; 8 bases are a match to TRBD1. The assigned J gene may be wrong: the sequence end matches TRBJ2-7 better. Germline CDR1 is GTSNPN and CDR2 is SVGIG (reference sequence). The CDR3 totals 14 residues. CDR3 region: CAWRLPGQVNEQYF. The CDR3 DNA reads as TGTGCCTGGAGACTACCGGGACAGGTCAACGAGCAGTACTTC.

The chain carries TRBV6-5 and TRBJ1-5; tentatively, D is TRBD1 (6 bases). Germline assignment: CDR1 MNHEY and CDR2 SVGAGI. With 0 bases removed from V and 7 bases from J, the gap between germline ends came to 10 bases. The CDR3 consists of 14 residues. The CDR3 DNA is TGTGCCAGCAGTTACTCACCAGGGGCGCAGCCCCAGCATTTT. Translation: CASSYSPGAQPQHF.

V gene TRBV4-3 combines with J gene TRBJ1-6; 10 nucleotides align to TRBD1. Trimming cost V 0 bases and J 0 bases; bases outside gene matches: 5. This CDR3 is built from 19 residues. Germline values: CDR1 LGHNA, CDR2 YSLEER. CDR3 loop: CASSQDLGQGSSYNSPLHF. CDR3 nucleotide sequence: TGCGCCAGCAGCCAAGATCTGGGACAGGGGAGCTCCTATAATTCACCCCTCCACTTT.

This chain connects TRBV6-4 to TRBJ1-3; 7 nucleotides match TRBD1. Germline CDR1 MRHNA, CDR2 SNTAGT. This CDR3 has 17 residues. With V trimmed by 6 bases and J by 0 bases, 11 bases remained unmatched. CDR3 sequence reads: CASSDNRGDLSGNTIYF. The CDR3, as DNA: TGTGCCAGCAGCGATAACAGGGGCGACCTCTCTGGAAACACCATATATTTT.

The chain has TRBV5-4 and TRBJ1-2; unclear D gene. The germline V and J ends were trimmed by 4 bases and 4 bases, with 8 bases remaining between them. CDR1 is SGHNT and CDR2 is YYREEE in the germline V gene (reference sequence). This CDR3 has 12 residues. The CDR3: CASSPEGYGYTF. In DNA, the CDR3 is TGTGCCAGCAGCCCGGAGGGCTATGGCTACACCTTC.

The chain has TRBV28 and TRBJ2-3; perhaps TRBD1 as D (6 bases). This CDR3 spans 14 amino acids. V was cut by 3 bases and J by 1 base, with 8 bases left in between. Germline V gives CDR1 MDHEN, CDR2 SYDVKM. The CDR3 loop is CASSFRQGTDTQYF. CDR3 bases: TGTGCCAGCAGTTTTCGACAGGGCACAGATACGCAGTATTTT.

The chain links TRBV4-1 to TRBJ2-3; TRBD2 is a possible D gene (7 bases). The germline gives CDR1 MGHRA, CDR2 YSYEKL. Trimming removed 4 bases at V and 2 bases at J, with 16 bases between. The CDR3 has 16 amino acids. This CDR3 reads CASSRLGGGATDTQYF. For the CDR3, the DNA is TGCGCCAGCAGCCGCCTGGGAGGGGGGGCCACAGATACGCAGTATTTT.

The CDR3 spells CASKRQLSGANVLTF. CDR3 DNA sequence: TGTGCCAGCAAGAGACAGTTATCTGGGGCCAACGTCCTGACTTTC. This chain links TRBV6-1 with TRBJ2-6; the D gene is possibly TRBD1 (5 bases). This CDR3 spans 15 amino acids. V was clipped by 7 bases and J by 1 base, with 11 bases between them. Germline assignment: CDR1 MNHNS and CDR2 SASEGT.

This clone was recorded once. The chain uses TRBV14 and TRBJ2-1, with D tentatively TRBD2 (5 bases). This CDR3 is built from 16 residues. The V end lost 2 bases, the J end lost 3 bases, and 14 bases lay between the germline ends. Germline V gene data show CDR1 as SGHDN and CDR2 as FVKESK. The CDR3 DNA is TGTGCCAGCAGCCAATGGTCCAGCGGAATCTACAATGAGCAGTTCTTC. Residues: CASSQWSSGIYNEQFF.

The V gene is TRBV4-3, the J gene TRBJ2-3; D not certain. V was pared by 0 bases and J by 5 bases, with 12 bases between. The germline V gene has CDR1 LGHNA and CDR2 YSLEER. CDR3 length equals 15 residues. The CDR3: CASSQEATNGDTQYF. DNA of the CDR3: TGCGCCAGCAGCCAAGAAGCAACTAATGGAGATACGCAGTATTTT.

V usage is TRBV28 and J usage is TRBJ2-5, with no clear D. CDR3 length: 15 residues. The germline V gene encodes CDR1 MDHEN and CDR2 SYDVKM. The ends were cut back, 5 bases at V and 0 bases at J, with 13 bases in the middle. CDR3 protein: CASSPGNLHQETQYF. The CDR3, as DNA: TGTGCCAGCAGTCCCGGTAATTTGCACCAAGAGACCCAGTACTTC.

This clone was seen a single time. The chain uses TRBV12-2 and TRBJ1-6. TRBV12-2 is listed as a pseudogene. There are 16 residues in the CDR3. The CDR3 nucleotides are TGTGCAAGTCGCCCAAGAAGTAGCTCCTATAATTCACCCCTCCACTTT. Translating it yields CASRPRSSSYNSPLHF.

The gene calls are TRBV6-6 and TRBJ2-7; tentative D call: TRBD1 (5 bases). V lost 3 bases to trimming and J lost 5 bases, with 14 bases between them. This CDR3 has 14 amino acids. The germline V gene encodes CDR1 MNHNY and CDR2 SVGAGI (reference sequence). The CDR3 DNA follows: TGTGCCAGCAGTTATGTACAGGTTGGCAACGAGCAGTACTTC. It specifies CASSYVQVGNEQYF.

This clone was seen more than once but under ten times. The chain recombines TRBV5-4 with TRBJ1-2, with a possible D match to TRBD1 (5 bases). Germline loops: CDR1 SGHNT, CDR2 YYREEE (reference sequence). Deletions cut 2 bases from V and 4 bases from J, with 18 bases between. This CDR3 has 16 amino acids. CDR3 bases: TGTGCCAGCAGCTTAGTTGCCAGGGATGGGCCCTATGGCTACACCTTC. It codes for CASSLVARDGPYGYTF.

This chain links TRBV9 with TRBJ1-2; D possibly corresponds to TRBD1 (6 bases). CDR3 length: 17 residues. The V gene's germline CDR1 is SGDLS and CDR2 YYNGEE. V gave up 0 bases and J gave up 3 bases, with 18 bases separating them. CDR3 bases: TGTGCCAGCAGCGTAGAGGGGGGGGATTCTCCCGACTATGGCTACACCTTC. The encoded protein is CASSVEGGDSPDYGYTF.

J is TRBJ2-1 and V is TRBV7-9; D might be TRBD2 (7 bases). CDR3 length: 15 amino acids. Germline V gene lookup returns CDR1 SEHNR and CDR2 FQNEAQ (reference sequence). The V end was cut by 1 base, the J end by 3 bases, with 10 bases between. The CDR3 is CASSLDGGHYNEQFF. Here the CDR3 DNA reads TGTGCCAGCAGCTTAGACGGGGGGCACTACAATGAGCAGTTCTTC. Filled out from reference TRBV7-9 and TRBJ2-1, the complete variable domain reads DTGVSQNPRHKITKRGQNVTFRCDPISEHNRLYWYRQTLGQGPEFLTYFQNEAQLEKSRLLSDRFSAERPKGSFSTLEIQRTEQGDSAMYLCASSLDGGHYNEQFFGPGTRLTVL.

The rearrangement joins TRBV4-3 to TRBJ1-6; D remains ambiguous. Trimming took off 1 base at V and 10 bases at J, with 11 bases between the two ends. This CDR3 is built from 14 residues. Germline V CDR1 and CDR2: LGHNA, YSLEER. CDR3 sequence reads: CASSQGGEGSPLHF. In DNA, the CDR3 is TGCGCCAGCAGCCAAGGTGGAGAGGGATCACCCCTCCACTTT.

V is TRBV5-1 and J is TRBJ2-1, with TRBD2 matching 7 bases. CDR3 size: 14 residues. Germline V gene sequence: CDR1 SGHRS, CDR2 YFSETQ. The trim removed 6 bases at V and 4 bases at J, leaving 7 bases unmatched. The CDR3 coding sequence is TGCGCCAGCACCACGGGGGGTGGTTACAATGAGCAGTTCTTC. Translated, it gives CASTTGGGYNEQFF.

In nucleotides, the CDR3 is TGTGCCAGCAGTGATAGGCCCCAGCATTTT. Residues: CASSDRPQHF. The V call is TRBV6-1, the J call TRBJ1-5; D not resolved. With 3 bases removed from V and 9 bases from J, the gap between germline ends came to 3 bases. From germline, CDR1 is MNHNS and CDR2 SASEGT. The CDR3 runs 10 residues.

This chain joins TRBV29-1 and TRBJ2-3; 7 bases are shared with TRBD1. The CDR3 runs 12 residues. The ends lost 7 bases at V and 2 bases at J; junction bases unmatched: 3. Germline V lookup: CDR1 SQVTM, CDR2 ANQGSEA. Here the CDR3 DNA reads TGCAGCGGAGGACAGGACACAGATACGCAGTATTTT. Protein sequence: CSGGQDTDTQYF.

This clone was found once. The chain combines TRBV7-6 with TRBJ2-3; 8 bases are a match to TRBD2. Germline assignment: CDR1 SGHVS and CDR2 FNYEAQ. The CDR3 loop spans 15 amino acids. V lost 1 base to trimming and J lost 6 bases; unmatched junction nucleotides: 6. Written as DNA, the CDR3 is TGTGCCAGCAGCTTAGTCGGGGGGGCGGGTGATACGCAGTATTTT. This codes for CASSLVGGAGDTQYF.

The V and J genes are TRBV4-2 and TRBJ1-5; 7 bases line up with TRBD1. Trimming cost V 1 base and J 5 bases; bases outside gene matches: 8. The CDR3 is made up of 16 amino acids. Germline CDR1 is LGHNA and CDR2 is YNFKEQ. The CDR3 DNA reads TGTGCCAGCAGCCAAGCGCTTAGACAGGGCCATCAGCCCCAGCATTTT. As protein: CASSQALRQGHQPQHF.

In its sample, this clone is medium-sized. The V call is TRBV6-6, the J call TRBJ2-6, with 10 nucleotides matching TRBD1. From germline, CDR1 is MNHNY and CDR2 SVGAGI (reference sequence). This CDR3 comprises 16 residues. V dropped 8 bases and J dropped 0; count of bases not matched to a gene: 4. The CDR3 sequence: CASGDRGSSGANVLTF. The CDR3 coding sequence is TGTGCCAGCGGGGACAGGGGTAGCTCTGGGGCCAACGTCCTGACTTTC.